This record covers a single T cell receptor (beta chain). This entry comes from a study of T-cell memory formation after mild COVID-19. Study summary: TCR clustering was largely donor specific.

The V gene's germline CDR1 is GTSNPN and CDR2 SVGIG (reference sequence). The V end was cut by 4 bases, the J end by 0 bases, with 13 bases between. The CDR3 length is 15 residues. TCRdb re-called the 5' RACE reads through MiXCR, storing one row per CDR3 protein. The sample carries some 260,000 distinct CDR3 sequences, approximately 16% recorded once. This sequence joins TRBV30 and TRBJ1-3; tentatively, D is TRBD1 (5 bases). The receptor's source is a man between 18 and 29 years old who had mild COVID-19 (a few samples of this study predate the infection). Cell type and time point are not known. Sequenced input: PBMCs or a T cell subset sorted from them (not recorded which). Written as DNA, the CDR3 is TGTGCCTGGATCCGGGGGATTGACTCTGGAAACACCATATATTTT. It translates to CAWIRGIDSGNTIYF.